This T cell receptor beta chain was sequenced during a study of regulatory T cells in long-lasting Graves disease. This clonotype was counted at least ten times. Looked up from germline, CDR1 is SGHDT and CDR2 is YYEEEE. Trimming pared 4 bases from V and 3 bases from J, leaving 11 bases between. The CDR3 is 14 residues long. The time point is: persistent/refractory GD, antithyroid drugs over 5 years with positive TRAb. After RNA was extracted from PBMCs, the TCR library was made from it. Libraries of TCR beta came from iRepertoire HTBI primers plus Arm-PCR of CDR3 regions. TCRdb recomputed calls from the multiplex PCR reads with MiXCR, one row per CDR3 protein. The repertoire includes roughly 450,000 distinct CDR3 sequences, about a fifth of them detected once, and 7.8% sits in the top ten.

The rearrangement links TRBV5-6 to TRBJ2-1, with D possibly matching TRBD2 (6 bases). This receptor was taken from a female donor with Graves disease. The sequenced sample was peripheral blood mononuclear cells (PBMCs), obtained when the disease was refractory, from a patient treated with antithyroid drugs. In nucleotides, the CDR3 is TGTGCCAGCAGCCTCCCCGGGAGCTACAATGAGCAGTTCTTC. Amino acid sequence: CASSLPGSYNEQFF.